The 9 T cell receptor beta chains below were found in one sample sequenced in a study of blood T cell repertoires in COVID-19. The method was immunoSEQ multiplex PCR; TCRdb's version includes in-frame clones alone and lacks a portion of them. The table lists around 170,000 clones, 70% to 90% of them singletons. What was sequenced was peripheral blood. These receptor sequences come from a man in his 60s with acute or convalescent COVID-19.

This rearrangement joins TRBV24-1 to TRBJ1-1, with 7 positions matching TRBD1. V gave up 10 bases and J gave up 2 bases; unmatched junction bases: 6. The germline gives CDR1 KGHDR, CDR2 SFDVKD. This CDR3 contains 13 residues. The CDR3 sequence is CATRDRKNTEAFF. The CDR3 DNA follows: TGTGCCACTCGGGACAGAAAAAACACTGAAGCTTTCTTT.

The CDR3 nucleotides are TGTGCCAGCAGCTCCGACAGGAGACTCACCGGGGAGCTGTTTTTT. Protein product: CASSSDRRLTGELFF. V gene TRBV11-1 combines with J gene TRBJ2-2, with D possibly matching TRBD1 (6 bases). V lost 4 bases and J 4 bases, leaving 13 bases between the germline ends. The CDR3 is 15 amino acids. CDR1 and CDR2 (germline): SGHAT, FQDESV (reference sequence). Full variable domain (rest looked up from reference TRBV11-1 and TRBJ2-2): EAEVAQSPRYKITEKSQAVAFWCDPISGHATLYWYRQILGQGPELLVQFQDESVVDDSQLPKDRFSAERLKGVDSTLKIQPAELGDSAMYLCASSSDRRLTGELFFGEGSRLTVL.

The J gene is TRBJ2-7, the V gene TRBV28; D possibly corresponds to TRBD2 (6 bases). The CDR3 is 18 residues long. Trimming took off 2 bases at V and 0 bases at J, with 20 bases between the two ends. CDR1 and CDR2 (germline): MDHEN, SYDVKM. The DNA for the CDR3 is TGTGCCAGCAGTTTACCCTATGGGGACTGGAGGAGCTCCTACGAGCAGTACTTC. It codes for CASSLPYGDWRSSYEQYF.

Turning to this clone: Germline and junction disagree at one end, which may indicate a read error. V gene TRBV15 combines with J gene TRBJ1-5; TRBD1 agrees at 7 bases. CDR1 and CDR2 (germline): LNHNV, YYDKDF (reference sequence). The length of the CDR3 is 17 residues. The CDR3 DNA follows: TGTGCGACCAAATGGACTATCGGGACAGAGGATAATCAGCCCCAGCATTTT. Protein product: CATKWTIGTEDNQPQHF.

The chain couples TRBV4-1 to TRBJ2-1; D perhaps matches TRBD1 (6 bases). Per the germline V gene, CDR1 is MGHRA and CDR2 is YSYEKL. CDR3 length: 15 residues. With 0 bases removed from V and 2 bases from J, the gap between germline ends came to 8 bases. CDR3: CASSQDRGPYNEQFF. Here the CDR3 DNA reads TGCGCCAGCAGCCAAGACAGGGGACCCTACAATGAGCAGTTCTTC.

The chain recombines TRBV18 with TRBJ1-5, with D perhaps matching TRBD1 (6 bases). Germline CDR1 and CDR2: KGHSH and LQKENI. The V gene lost 6 bases and the J gene lost 6 bases, with 21 bases spanning the gap. This CDR3 has 16 amino acids. CDR3 region: CASSGFVGAAPQPQHF. In DNA, the CDR3 is TGTGCCAGCTCGGGGTTCGTGGGGGCCGCCCCTCAGCCCCAGCATTTT.

The genes are TRBV6-5 and TRBJ1-3; D gene unclear. V was trimmed by 6 bases and J by 4 bases, leaving 4 bases between them. The germline V gene encodes CDR1 MNHEY and CDR2 SVGAGI. The CDR3 consists of 11 residues. For the CDR3, the DNA is TGTGCCAGCAGGGCCGGAAACACCATATATTTT. It translates to CASRAGNTIYF.

The rearrangement links TRBV6-6 to TRBJ2-7; weak D call: TRBD1 (6 bases). Germline-derived CDR1 and CDR2 are MNHNY and SVGAGI (reference sequence). This CDR3 has 15 amino acids. V was shortened by 2 bases and J by 6 bases, with 17 bases between the two germline ends. The CDR3, as DNA: TGTGCCAGCAGTTACGGCCGCACAGGGCTTCTCGAGCAGTACTTC. It yields the protein CASSYGRTGLLEQYF.

The chain employs TRBV18 and TRBJ1-5; D remains ambiguous. CDR1 and CDR2 from the germline V gene are KGHSH and LQKENI. The length of the CDR3 is 13 residues. Trimming cost V 5 bases and J 0 bases, with 5 bases left between them. CDR3 sequence (DNA): TGTGCCAGCTCAGCTATTAGCAATCAGCCCCAGCATTTT. Its translation: CASSAISNQPQHF.